The next 14 T cell receptor beta chains were all read from a single sample in a study of early T cells in non-severe SARS-CoV-2 infection. TCRdb reanalysed the 5' RACE reads using MiXCR and keeps one entry per CDR3 protein. Of around 53,000 distinct CDR3 sequences listed, about 12% were seen once; the top ten hold about 2.7%. This specimen was whole blood, taken at baseline. These receptors all come from an adult who was a healthcare worker with PCR-confirmed SARS-CoV-2 infection or an uninfected control (not recorded which).

The rearrangement uses TRBV27 and TRBJ1-6; D is unresolved. Germline V lookup: CDR1 MNHEY, CDR2 SMNVEV (reference sequence). CDR3 length: 13 amino acids. Trimming took 3 bases from V and 5 from J, leaving 5 bases between them. Here the CDR3 DNA reads TGTGCCAGCAGTTTCCCAGATAATTCACCCCTCCACTTT. It encodes CASSFPDNSPLHF.

This clonotype was seen a handful of times. The V and J genes are TRBV7-8 and TRBJ2-1; no reliable D call. CDR3 size: 15 residues. With 4 bases removed from V and 7 bases from J, the gap between germline ends came to 17 bases. Germline V gives CDR1 SGHVS, CDR2 FQNEAQ. The CDR3 nucleotides read TGTGCCAGCAGCTCACGCCGAGGTTCTACAAATGAGCAGTTCTTC. Translated: CASSSRRGSTNEQFF.

This clonotype occurred many times. The J gene is TRBJ1-1, the V gene TRBV6-5, with D possibly matching TRBD1 (6 bases). Trimming removed 2 bases from V and 4 bases from J, with 20 bases in between. Germline V gives CDR1 MNHEY, CDR2 SVGAGI. This CDR3 has 17 amino acids. The DNA of the CDR3 is TGTGCCAGCAGTTACAGTTGGGGTGGGGGCTTGAGCACTGAAGCTTTCTTT. This encodes CASSYSWGGGLSTEAFF.

J is TRBJ1-2 and V is TRBV6-2 or TRBV6-3; 7 bases are a match to TRBD1. Germline V gene data show CDR1 as MNHEY and CDR2 as SVGEGT. Trimming took 6 bases from V and 4 from J; bases not matched to a gene: 2. The CDR3 totals 12 residues. CDR3 amino acids: CASSRDSYGYTF. CDR3 bases: TGTGCCAGCAGCCGGGACAGCTATGGCTACACCTTC.

The sample holds a few counts of this clonotype. The rearrangement links TRBV6-5 to TRBJ1-5, with 7 bases identical to TRBD1. The CDR3 runs 13 residues. Trimming removed 2 bases from V and 9 bases from J; junction bases left unmatched: 4. Germline CDR1 is MNHEY and CDR2 is SVGAGI. The chain's CDR3 is CASSYGQGGPQHF. The CDR3 DNA sequence: TGTGCCAGCAGTTACGGGCAGGGGGGGCCCCAGCATTTT.

This clonotype was found a few times. The chain links TRBV29-1 to TRBJ2-7, with 8 bases aligning to TRBD2. The J segment lost 4 bases and the V segment lost 3 bases, leaving 8 bases of the junction unmatched. CDR1 is SQVTM and CDR2 is ANQGSEA in the germline V gene. CDR3 size: 14 residues. In DNA, the CDR3 is TGCAGCGTTGAGGGGACTAGGTCCCCATACGAGCAGTACTTC. Translating gives CSVEGTRSPYEQYF.

V is TRBV11-2 and J is TRBJ2-2; D may match TRBD1 or TRBD2 (6 bases each). CDR1 is SGHAT and CDR2 is FQNNGV in the germline V gene. This CDR3 is built from 16 residues. V lost 5 bases to trimming and J lost 5 bases, with 18 bases between them. The DNA for the CDR3 is TGTGCCAGCAGCCTGACTGGGGGGACATCGACCGGGGAGCTGTTTTTT. Its protein product is CASSLTGGTSTGELFF.

At least ten counts were recorded for this clonotype. The chain recombines TRBV20-1 with TRBJ2-7; D might be TRBD1 (5 bases). V was cut by 2 bases and J by 1 base, with 15 bases left in between. From germline, CDR1 is DFQATT and CDR2 SNEGSKA (reference sequence). The CDR3 consists of 15 residues. CDR3 in DNA: TGCAGTGCTAGAAGGCCGGACATATTTTCCTACGAGCAGTACTTC. Its protein product is CSARRPDIFSYEQYF.

At least ten counts were recorded for this clonotype. This chain uses TRBV14 with TRBJ2-4, with 11 bases matching TRBD2. Germline V gene data show CDR1 as SGHDN and CDR2 as FVKESK. The V gene end was trimmed by 4 bases and the J gene end by 7 bases; junction bases not matched to a gene: 9. There are 16 residues in the CDR3. The CDR3 DNA reads TGTGCCAGCAGCCGGTTAATACTAGCGGGGGTGAACATTCAGTACTTC. The encoded protein is CASSRLILAGVNIQYF.

This clonotype occurred many times. The V gene is TRBV20-1, the J gene TRBJ1-1, with TRBD1 identical over 7 bases. V lost 2 bases to trimming and J lost 3 bases; unmatched junction nucleotides: 0. The germline V gene encodes CDR1 DFQATT and CDR2 SNEGSKA (reference sequence). The CDR3 contains 12 residues. The CDR3: CSARQGDTEAFF. The CDR3 DNA reads as TGCAGTGCTAGACAGGGGGACACTGAAGCTTTCTTT.

This clonotype occurred a few times. V usage is TRBV5-6 and J usage is TRBJ1-6; no firm D call. Germline CDR1 and CDR2: SGHDT and YYEEEE. The V end was cut by 4 bases, the J end by 9 bases, with 8 bases between. This CDR3 has 12 residues. CDR3 DNA: TGTGCCAGCAGCCACCTGGGTTCACCCCTCCACTTT. Translating it yields CASSHLGSPLHF. Variable domain in full (rest from reference TRBV5-6 and TRBJ1-6): DAGVTQSPTHLIKTRGQQVTLRCSPKSGHDTVSWYQQALGQGPQFIFQYYEEEERQRGNFPDRFSGHQFPNYSSELNVNALLLGDSALYLCASSHLGSPLHFGNGTRLTVT.

This clonotype has a count of ten or more. V and J are TRBV28 and TRBJ2-2; 7 bases are shared with TRBD1. The ends lost 9 bases at V and 6 bases at J; junction bases unmatched: 7. This CDR3 is 13 amino acids long. Germline CDR1 is MDHEN and CDR2 is SYDVKM. CDR3 amino acids: CASRQGFSGELFF. In DNA form, the CDR3 reads TGTGCCAGTAGACAGGGATTCTCCGGGGAGCTGTTTTTT.

On this clonotype itself: Being one base from a much bigger clone, this may be a read error. V is TRBV4-3 and J is TRBJ2-6; perhaps TRBD1 as D (5 bases). This CDR3 is built from 16 residues. Germline CDR1 and CDR2: LGHNA and YSLEER. The CDR3 region has the DNA TGCTCCAGCAGCCAAGGGGTCTACTCTGGGGCCAACGTCCTGACTTTC. This translates into CSSSQGVYSGANVLTF.

In its sample, this clonotype was seen a few times. The J gene is TRBJ2-3, the V gene TRBV7-3; D possibly corresponds to TRBD1 (5 bases). The CDR3 covers 14 residues. With 5 bases removed from V and 0 bases from J, the gap between germline ends came to 9 bases. In germline, CDR1 is SGHTA, CDR2 FQGTGA. The CDR3 sequence: CASSPPGSTDTQYF. In DNA, the CDR3 is TGTGCCAGCAGCCCCCCAGGGAGCACAGATACGCAGTATTTT.